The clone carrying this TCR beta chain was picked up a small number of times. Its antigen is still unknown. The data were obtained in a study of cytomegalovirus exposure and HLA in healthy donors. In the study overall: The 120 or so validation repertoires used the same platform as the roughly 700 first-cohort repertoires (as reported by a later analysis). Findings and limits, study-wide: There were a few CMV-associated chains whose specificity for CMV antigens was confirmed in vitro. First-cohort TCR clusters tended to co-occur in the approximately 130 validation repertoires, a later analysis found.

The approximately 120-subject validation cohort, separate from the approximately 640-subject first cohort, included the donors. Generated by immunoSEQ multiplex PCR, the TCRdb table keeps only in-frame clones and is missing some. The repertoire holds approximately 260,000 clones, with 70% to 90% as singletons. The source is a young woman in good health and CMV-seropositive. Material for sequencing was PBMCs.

The CDR3 spells CASKGADNQPQHF. The CDR3 DNA sequence: TGTGCCAGCAAAGGGGCGGACAATCAGCCCCAGCATTTT. The J gene is TRBJ1-5, the V gene TRBV2; perhaps TRBD1 as D (5 bases). Germline V CDR1 and CDR2: SNHLY, FYNNEI. V was shortened by 7 bases and J by 3 bases, with 10 bases between the two germline ends. The CDR3 totals 13 residues. The entire variable domain, with the rest obtained from reference TRBV2 and TRBJ1-5, is as follows: EPEVTQTPSHQVTQMGQEVILRCVPISNHLYFYWYRQILGQKVEFLVSFYNNEISEKSEIFDDQFSVERPDGSNFTLKIRSTKLEDSAMYFCASKGADNQPQHFGDGTRLSIL.